This T cell receptor beta chain is from a study of cytomegalovirus exposure and HLA in healthy donors. Germline lookup yields CDR1 SGHTA and CDR2 FQGTGA. The CDR3 has 15 amino acids. The V gene lost 5 bases and the J gene lost 6 bases, with 16 bases spanning the gap. The PCR contained 60 Vbeta and 13 Jbeta primers. The table came from immunoSEQ multiplex PCR; TCRdb's copy has only in-frame clones and leaves some out. The sample yields approximately 170,000 clones, 68% seen once. This TCR was recovered from a man aged 50-60 years in good health and CMV-seronegative. J is TRBJ2-2 and V is TRBV7-3, with a weak D call TRBD1 (6 bases). Material: PBMCs. CDR3: CASSLSQGRSGELFF. The DNA of the CDR3 is TGTGCCAGCAGCCTCTCCCAGGGGCGGTCCGGGGAGCTGTTTTTT.